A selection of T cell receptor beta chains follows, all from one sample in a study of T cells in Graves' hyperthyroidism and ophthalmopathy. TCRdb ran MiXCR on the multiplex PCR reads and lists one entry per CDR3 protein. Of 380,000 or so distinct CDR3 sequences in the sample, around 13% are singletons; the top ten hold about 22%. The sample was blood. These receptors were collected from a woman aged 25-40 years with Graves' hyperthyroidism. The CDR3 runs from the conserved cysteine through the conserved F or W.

CASRPLGEYEQYF | TRBV6-1 | 13 | TRBJ2-7
CSAPPPRTPYGYTF | TRBV20-1 | 14 | TRBJ1-2
CASSLEGGTGIGYTF | TRBV7-2 | 15 | TRBJ1-2
CASSHLTGNQPQHF | TRBV27 | 14 | TRBJ1-5
CATDQRVVGTGAKNEQFF | TRBV6-1 | 18 | TRBJ2-1
CASSYSIRIGRSTDTQYF | TRBV6-5 | 18 | TRBJ2-3
CASSLVLVRGQETQCF | TRBV5-5 | 16 | TRBJ2-5
CASSLLKGVEQFF | TRBV3-1 | 13 | TRBJ2-1
CASSLLWGHYTEAFF | TRBV7-6 | 15 | TRBJ1-1
CASSDGRGAAGELFF | TRBV6-2/TRBV6-3 | 15 | TRBJ2-2
CSVLGPGMGYEQYF | TRBV29-1 | 14 | TRBJ2-7
CASTWRSSGGELFF | TRBV12-3/TRBV12-4 | 14 | TRBJ2-2
CSVDTGVTNEQFF | TRBV29-1 | 13 | TRBJ2-1
CASSLYPGDTQYF | TRBV11-2 | 13 | TRBJ2-3
CSRTVRETQYF | TRBV20-1 | 11 | TRBJ2-5
CASSLGGRGGTNEKLFF | TRBV7-8 | 17 | TRBJ1-4